These 32 T cell receptor beta chains were all obtained from the same sample, sequenced in a study of blood T cell repertoires in COVID-19. The repertoire was sequenced with immunoSEQ multiplex PCR; TCRdb's copy has only in-frame clones and lacks some. The sample gives about 260,000 clones, around 84% of which show up once; 3.5% to 5% is in the top ten. The sample comprised peripheral blood. The receptors come from a man in his sixties with acute or convalescent COVID-19.

The chain is built from TRBV13 and TRBJ1-5, with TRBD1 as a possible D gene (5 bases). Germline CDR1 is PRHDT and CDR2 is FYEKMQ (reference sequence). The V gene lost 5 bases and the J gene lost 3 bases, with 11 bases spanning the gap. This CDR3 contains 14 residues. The CDR3 nucleotides are TGTGCCAGCAGCCCTGGACACGACAATCAGCCCCAGCATTTT. This encodes CASSPGHDNQPQHF.

The V call is TRBV6-5, the J call TRBJ2-5; no firm D call. V lost 0 bases and J lost 5, with 13 bases in between. This CDR3 contains 15 residues. In germline, CDR1 is MNHEY, CDR2 SVGAGI. The CDR3: CASSYSSARSETQYF. The CDR3 DNA reads TGTGCCAGCAGTTACTCGAGTGCCAGGTCGGAGACCCAGTACTTC.

J is TRBJ2-5 and V is TRBV10-2; 7 bases align to TRBD1. This CDR3 has 16 amino acids. Germline V gene lookup returns CDR1 WSHSY and CDR2 SAAADI. Trimming removed 3 bases from V and 4 bases from J; junction bases left unmatched: 11. The CDR3 sequence: CASSEPRGGGLETQYF. The CDR3 coding sequence is TGCGCCAGCAGTGAACCCCGAGGGGGCGGGCTAGAGACCCAGTACTTC.

This clone was recorded a few times. The V and J genes are TRBV19 and TRBJ2-5; TRBD2 matches at 12 bases. The length of the CDR3 is 15 residues. The germline V gene has CDR1 LNHDA and CDR2 SQIVND (reference sequence). Trimming at V came to 4 bases and at J to 9 bases, leaving 9 bases not matched to a gene. The CDR3 sequence is CASSKTSGSVGAQYF. CDR3 sequence (DNA): TGTGCCAGTAGTAAGACTAGCGGGAGCGTAGGGGCCCAGTACTTC.

The chain joins TRBV29-1 to TRBJ2-5; possible D gene TRBD1, 5 bases. Looked up from germline, CDR1 is SQVTM and CDR2 is ANQGSEA. The CDR3 contains 13 residues. V gave up 7 bases and J gave up 5 bases, with 17 bases separating them. The CDR3 nucleotides are TGCAGCGCCGTGGTGGGATCAGGGGAGACCCAGTACTTC. This codes for CSAVVGSGETQYF.

This clone is a singleton in its sample. The chain joins TRBV7-2 to TRBJ1-6, with a possible D match to TRBD1 (5 bases). The germline V and J ends were trimmed by 0 bases and 4 bases, with 13 bases remaining between them. The CDR3 contains 17 residues. CDR1 is SGHTA and CDR2 is FQGNSA in the germline V gene. The CDR3 bases are TGTGCCAGCAGCTTAGCCCACGGACAATCTTATAATTCACCCCTCCACTTT. Protein: CASSLAHGQSYNSPLHF.

The chain recombines TRBV27 with TRBJ2-2; no firm D call. CDR1 MNHEY and CDR2 SMNVEV come from the germline V gene (reference sequence). V lost 6 bases to trimming and J lost 4 bases, with 6 bases between them. The CDR3 length is 12 residues. In nucleotides, the CDR3 is TGTGCCAGCAGCGTCCCCACCGGGGAGCTGTTTTTT. This encodes CASSVPTGELFF.

This chain links TRBV5-1 with TRBJ1-2; D perhaps matches TRBD1 (6 bases). V dropped 4 bases and J dropped 2 bases, with 15 bases sitting between them. Germline V gives CDR1 SGHRS, CDR2 YFSETQ. The CDR3 has 15 amino acids. CDR3: CASSGGQLTNYGYTF. The CDR3, as DNA: TGCGCCAGCAGCGGAGGACAGTTAACGAACTATGGCTACACCTTC. The variable domain in full, completed from reference TRBV5-1 and TRBJ1-2, reads KAGVTQTPRYLIKTRGQQVTLSCSPISGHRSVSWYQQTPGQGLQFLFEYFSETQRNKGNFPGRFSGRQFSNSRSEMNVSTLELGDSALYLCASSGGQLTNYGYTFGSGTRLTVV.

The chain couples TRBV6-5 to TRBJ1-4, with 12 bases fitting TRBD1. From germline, CDR1 is MNHEY and CDR2 SVGAGI. The CDR3 is made up of 14 amino acids. Trimming at V came to 6 bases and at J to 8 bases, leaving 4 bases not matched to a gene. In DNA form, the CDR3 reads TGTGCCAGCAGACCAGGGACAGGGGGCGAAAAACTGTTTTTT. Residues: CASRPGTGGEKLFF.

J is TRBJ2-5 and V is TRBV28, with 12 bases identical to TRBD2. The V gene's germline CDR1 is MDHEN and CDR2 SYDVKM. J gave up 2 bases and V 6 bases, and 10 bases lay outside the gene matches. The CDR3 has 17 amino acids. This CDR3 reads CASRPPGLAGLQETQYF. The CDR3 DNA is TGTGCCAGCAGACCTCCGGGACTAGCGGGCCTACAAGAGACCCAGTACTTC.

The count of this clone is one. The chain couples TRBV7-2 to TRBJ2-5, with D possibly TRBD1 on 5 matching bases. Per germline, CDR1 SGHTA and CDR2 FQGNSA. CDR3 length: 14 residues. The ends were cut back, 3 bases at V and 2 bases at J, with 10 bases in the middle. As DNA, the CDR3 is TGTGCCAGCAGCTTTGGAAGACAGCAAGAGACCCAGTACTTC. Amino acid sequence: CASSFGRQQETQYF.

In its sample, this clone was seen once. V is TRBV9 and J is TRBJ2-7; 7 bases agree with TRBD1. Germline V gene sequence: CDR1 SGDLS, CDR2 YYNGEE. Trimming removed 3 bases from V and 2 bases from J; junction bases left unmatched: 5. The CDR3 totals 14 residues. This chain's CDR3 is CASSGGDSAYEQYF. The CDR3, as DNA: TGTGCCAGCAGCGGAGGGGACAGTGCCTACGAGCAGTACTTC.

The J gene is TRBJ2-2, the V gene TRBV5-8, with 9 bases aligning to TRBD1. The CDR3 sequence is 17 residues long. After removal of 3 bases from V and 5 bases from J, the junction contained 11 bases not matched to a gene. The germline V gene encodes CDR1 SGHTS and CDR2 YDEGEE. Here the CDR3 reads CASSSSPGQGFTGELFF. DNA for the CDR3: TGTGCCAGCAGCTCATCTCCGGGACAGGGTTTTACCGGGGAGCTGTTTTTT.

V usage is TRBV28 and J usage is TRBJ2-7, with a tentative D call TRBD1 (6 bases). CDR3 length equals 15 residues. Trimming took 4 bases from V and 6 from J, leaving 19 bases between them. CDR1 is MDHEN and CDR2 is SYDVKM in the germline V gene. CDR3 amino acids: CASSSPATGYGEQYF. The CDR3 DNA reads as TGTGCCAGCAGTTCTCCCGCCACAGGGTATGGCGAGCAGTACTTC.

This rearrangement joins TRBV4-2 to TRBJ1-1, with no clear D. The germline CDR1 and CDR2 sequences are LGHNA and YNFKEQ. V was cut by 1 base and J by 1 base, with 7 bases left in between. The CDR3 sequence is 14 residues long. The CDR3 nucleotides are TGTGCCAGCAGCCAAGTTAGTGGGAACACTGAAGCTTTCTTT. This translates into CASSQVSGNTEAFF.

The V gene is TRBV7-3, the J gene TRBJ2-1, with 9 bases that match TRBD1. The CDR3 runs 15 residues. Germline V gene lookup returns CDR1 SGHTA and CDR2 FQGTGA. The J segment lost 7 bases and the V segment lost 5 bases, leaving 9 bases of the junction unmatched. In nucleotides, the CDR3 is TGTGCCAGCAGCGCCAGGACAGGGGATAGGAATGAGCAGTTCTTC. Translating gives CASSARTGDRNEQFF.

The CDR3 loop reads CASSYSNRVGNTIYF. Here the CDR3 DNA reads TGTGCCAGCAGTTACTCGAACCGGGTTGGAAACACCATATATTTT. The V gene is TRBV6-5, the J gene TRBJ1-3; no definite D call. The germline V gene has CDR1 MNHEY and CDR2 SVGAGI. There are 15 residues in the CDR3. Trimming pared 0 bases from V and 3 bases from J, leaving 9 bases between.

The CDR3 loop reads CASSVSGTSFQETQYF. CDR3 nucleotide sequence: TGTGCCAGCAGCGTTTCCGGGACTAGCTTTCAAGAGACCCAGTACTTC. This chain connects TRBV9 to TRBJ2-5, with 9 bases that match TRBD2. CDR1 and CDR2 (germline): SGDLS, YYNGEE. This CDR3 spans 16 amino acids. Unmatched junction bases numbered 7, after V lost 2 bases and J lost 2 bases.

V usage is TRBV2 and J usage is TRBJ2-7; TRBD1 agrees at 9 bases. CDR1 is SNHLY and CDR2 is FYNNEI in the germline V gene. The CDR3 totals 14 residues. The J segment lost 6 bases and the V segment lost 5 bases, leaving 8 bases of the junction unmatched. CDR3 loop: CASSTRDRVVEQYF. The CDR3 DNA is TGTGCCAGCAGTACCCGGGACAGGGTGGTCGAGCAGTACTTC.

The chain joins TRBV6-2 or TRBV6-3 to TRBJ2-2; 9 bases match TRBD2. Losses at the gene ends were 2 bases for V and 0 bases for J; bases not matched to a gene: 13. Germline V gene data show CDR1 as MNHEY and CDR2 as SVGEGT. The CDR3 is 20 amino acids. The CDR3 nucleotides read TGTGCCAGCAGTTACCTGCCTAGCGGGACGTCCAAACCGAACACCGGGGAGCTGTTTTTT. Encoded protein: CASSYLPSGTSKPNTGELFF.

This chain joins TRBV24-1 and TRBJ2-1, with TRBD2 matching over 13 bases. CDR1 and CDR2 from the germline V gene are KGHDR and SFDVKD. The CDR3 covers 18 residues. The ends lost 4 bases at V and 4 bases at J; junction bases unmatched: 9. CDR3 loop: CATSDPKTSGRSYNEQFF. Here the CDR3 DNA reads TGTGCCACCAGTGACCCAAAGACTAGCGGGAGGTCATACAATGAGCAGTTCTTC.

The table lists this clone with a count of one. The rearrangement joins TRBV28 to TRBJ2-6; D might be TRBD2 (6 bases). Germline CDR1 and CDR2: MDHEN and SYDVKM. V was trimmed by 10 bases and J by 0 bases, leaving 13 bases between them. This CDR3 region has 15 residues. The DNA of the CDR3 is TGTGCCACGGGGAGGACTCTCTCTGGGGCCAACGTCCTGACTTTC. It is translated as CATGRTLSGANVLTF.

This clone was recorded a few times. The chain uses TRBV3-1 (or the pseudogene TRBV3-2) and TRBJ1-5; 7 nucleotides match TRBD1. The CDR3 has 16 amino acids. J was trimmed by 3 bases and V by 2 bases; bases with no gene match: 7. Germline V lookup: CDR1 LGHDT, CDR2 YNNKEL (reference sequence). CDR3 sequence reads: CASSQSTQGINQPQHF. Here the CDR3 DNA reads TGTGCCAGCAGCCAATCTACACAGGGGATCAATCAGCCCCAGCATTTT.

The genes are TRBV6-2 or TRBV6-3 and TRBJ1-2, with D possibly being TRBD1 (6 bases). CDR3 length equals 11 residues. Germline V gene sequence: CDR1 MNHEY, CDR2 SVGEGT. V was cut by 5 bases and J by 5 bases, with 6 bases left in between. As DNA, the CDR3 is TGTGCCAGCAGTGGACAGTATGGCTACACCTTC. Protein product: CASSGQYGYTF.

The genes are TRBV9 and TRBJ1-5; 8 positions match TRBD1. Germline loops: CDR1 SGDLS, CDR2 YYNGEE. With V trimmed by 3 bases and J by 3 bases, 5 bases remained unmatched. CDR3 length: 15 residues. CDR3 sequence reads: CASSGQGIVNQPQHF. CDR3 coding DNA: TGTGCCAGCAGCGGACAGGGGATCGTCAATCAGCCCCAGCATTTT. The variable domain in full, completed from reference TRBV9 and TRBJ1-5, reads DSGVTQTPKHLITATGQRVTLRCSPRSGDLSVYWYQQSLDQGLQFLIQYYNGEERAKGNILERFSAQQFPDLHSELNLSSLELGDSALYFCASSGQGIVNQPQHFGDGTRLSIL.

This clone was counted a few times. The chain couples TRBV11-3 to TRBJ2-1, with 11 bases identical to TRBD2. The CDR3 is 19 amino acids. V trimming: 3 bases; J trimming: 8 bases; junction bases outside the gene matches: 18. Germline CDR1 is SGHNT and CDR2 is YENEEA. The CDR3 loop reads CASSFQGSSGGRREDEQFF. CDR3 DNA: TGTGCCAGCAGCTTCCAGGGGTCTAGCGGGGGGCGACGGGAAGATGAGCAGTTCTTC.

The rearrangement uses TRBV5-4 and TRBJ2-7; 8 bases agree with TRBD2. The germline gives CDR1 SGHNT, CDR2 YYREEE (reference sequence). This CDR3 is built from 14 residues. J was trimmed by 1 base and V by 3 bases; bases with no gene match: 3. Here the CDR3 reads CASSSGLGSYEQYF. In DNA form, the CDR3 reads TGTGCCAGCAGCTCGGGACTAGGTTCCTACGAGCAGTACTTC.

In this sample, this clone turned up once. The chain links TRBV19 to TRBJ1-2; possibly TRBD1 for D (6 bases). The CDR3 length is 15 residues. Germline-derived CDR1 and CDR2 are LNHDA and SQIVND (reference sequence). V was cut by 4 bases and J by 4 bases, with 16 bases left in between. CDR3 sequence reads: CASSKPGQVVYGYTF. CDR3 nucleotide sequence: TGTGCCAGTAGTAAACCGGGACAAGTCGTCTATGGCTACACCTTC. Combining the CDR3 with reference TRBV19 and TRBJ1-2 gives the whole variable domain DGGITQSPKYLFRKEGQNVTLSCEQNLNHDAMYWYRQDPGQGLRLIYYSQIVNDFQKGDIAEGYSVSREKKESFPLTVTSAQKNPTAFYLCASSKPGQVVYGYTFGSGTRLTVV.

The V and J genes are TRBV7-3 and TRBJ1-2, with D uncertain. This CDR3 spans 14 amino acids. Trimming pared 5 bases from V and 4 bases from J, leaving 14 bases between. The germline gives CDR1 SGHTA, CDR2 FQGTGA. The CDR3 reads CASSLDAESYGYTF. CDR3 nucleotide sequence: TGTGCCAGCAGCCTAGACGCAGAAAGCTATGGCTACACCTTC.

The J gene is TRBJ2-1, the V gene TRBV19; TRBD1 aligns across 7 bases. Looked up from germline, CDR1 is LNHDA and CDR2 is SQIVND (reference sequence). The CDR3 has 15 residues. Losses at the gene ends were 4 bases for V and 3 bases for J; bases not matched to a gene: 6. DNA of the CDR3: TGTGCCAGTAGTAGATTGACAGGGCACTACAATGAGCAGTTCTTC. It specifies CASSRLTGHYNEQFF.

The CDR3: CASQLGDRGAYNEQFF. CDR3 DNA: TGCGCCAGCCAATTAGGGGACAGGGGAGCCTACAATGAGCAGTTCTTC. The chain joins TRBV5-1 to TRBJ2-1, with 10 bases that match TRBD1. This CDR3 has 16 amino acids. The V gene end was trimmed by 7 bases and the J gene end by 2 bases; junction bases not matched to a gene: 9. Germline CDR1 SGHRS, CDR2 YFSETQ.

The chain uses TRBV4-1 and TRBJ1-6; 7 positions match TRBD1. V shed 1 base, J shed 6 bases, and the junction held 3 bases outside the gene matches. The CDR3 contains 15 residues. Germline-derived CDR1 and CDR2 are MGHRA and YSYEKL. CDR3 nucleotide sequence: TGCGCCAGCAGCCAAGTGCGACAGGGTAATTCACCCCTCCACTTT. Translated, it gives CASSQVRQGNSPLHF.